This TCR beta chain was captured in a study of regulatory T cells in long-lasting Graves disease. Regarding time point: newly diagnosed GD, antithyroid drugs for less than 3 months. The TCR library was prepared using RNA isolated from PBMCs. Construction of TCR beta libraries relied on iRepertoire HTBI primers and on Arm-PCR targeting CDR3 regions. TCRdb ran MiXCR on the multiplex PCR reads and lists one entry per CDR3 protein. The sample has hundreds of thousands of distinct CDR3 sequences, around 16% seen once; the top ten hold roughly 25%. Germline V lookup: CDR1 KGHSH, CDR2 LQKENI. Trimming pared 3 bases from V and 6 bases from J, leaving 14 bases between. The CDR3 has 14 amino acids. This clonotype was recorded at least ten times. This sample was shared with a second study, whose subject was T cells in Graves' hyperthyroidism and ophthalmopathy. As that study records: Patients counted as stable if ophthalmopathy did not develop within 18 months. Primed by the HTBI set, a first-round RT-PCR was run on the TCR CDR3. Blood also contained most expanded thyroid clonotypes above 0.001.

The sequence came from a woman aged 35 to 60 with Graves disease. The sample was peripheral blood mononuclear cells (PBMCs), taken at new diagnosis, from a patient treated with antithyroid drugs. The chain links TRBV18 to TRBJ1-1; D is uncertain. The CDR3 sequence is CASSPIRARSEAFF. The DNA for the CDR3 is TGTGCCAGCTCACCTATTCGGGCAAGGTCTGAAGCTTTCTTT.